These 30 T cell receptor beta chains were all obtained from the same sample, sequenced in a study of T cells expressing NK-cell markers. TCRdb reprocessed the 5' RACE reads; each CDR3 protein has one entry and no DNA is given. The listing contains about 440,000 distinct CDR3 sequences. What was sequenced was blood T cells: a sorted CD56 or NKG2C T cell subset, CD4+ or CD8+ T cells, or bulk PBMC T cells (not recorded which). These receptors came from a woman aged 18 to 69 in good health.

The chain combines TRBV20-1 with TRBJ2-3; the TCRdb D gene call, TRBD1, has no DNA to confirm it. Germline V gene lookup returns CDR1 DFQATT and CDR2 SNEGSKA (reference sequence). The CDR3 runs 12 residues. The CDR3 loop is CSANDRADTQYF.

The chain links TRBV30 to TRBJ1-2. CDR3 length: 13 residues. CDR1 is GTSNPN and CDR2 is SVGIG in the germline V gene (reference sequence). The CDR3 protein is CAWGGHFLYGYTF.

This chain joins TRBV20-1 and TRBJ2-1; without DNA, the TCRdb call of TRBD2 cannot be checked. The V gene's germline CDR1 is DFQATT and CDR2 SNEGSKA (reference sequence). The CDR3 is 15 amino acids. The CDR3 protein is CSATELAGGLNEQFF.

This CDR3 reads CSARGRGGLENGYTF. V gene TRBV20-1 combines with J gene TRBJ1-2. Germline CDR1 reads DFQATT; CDR2 reads SNEGSKA (reference sequence). This CDR3 spans 15 amino acids.

J is TRBJ2-1 and V is TRBV20-1; the TCRdb D gene call, TRBD1, has no DNA to confirm it. The CDR3 runs to 17 residues. Germline CDR1 and CDR2: DFQATT and SNEGSKA (reference sequence). The CDR3 loop is CSARPLDPHLAYNEQFF.

V is TRBV7-3 and J is TRBJ2-3; TCRdb reports TRBD2, a call that lacks DNA to check it against. The CDR3 has 17 residues. From germline, CDR1 is SGHTA and CDR2 FQGTGA. CDR3 sequence reads: CASSLKLGRAGSDTQYF.

The gene calls are TRBV10-3 and TRBJ1-1. From germline, CDR1 is ENHRY and CDR2 SYGVKD. This CDR3 comprises 13 residues. The CDR3 protein is CAISPDGNTEAFF.

V is TRBV11-2 and J is TRBJ2-4; TCRdb returns TRBD1, unconfirmable since there is no DNA. CDR1 is SGHAT and CDR2 is FQNNGV in the germline V gene. This CDR3 contains 15 residues. CDR3 sequence: CASSSGQTAKNIQYF.

The chain uses TRBV11-2 and TRBJ1-6. Germline lookup yields CDR1 SGHAT and CDR2 FQNNGV. This CDR3 is built from 14 residues. The CDR3 region is CASSLYSGGSPLHF.

CDR3 region: CASSSSNSGEAYGYTF. The chain combines TRBV6-5 with TRBJ1-2. This CDR3 is 16 amino acids long. The germline V gene has CDR1 MNHEY and CDR2 SVGAGI.

V is TRBV19 and J is TRBJ1-5. Germline-derived CDR1 and CDR2 are LNHDA and SQIVND (reference sequence). The CDR3 extends over 15 amino acids. CDR3 in amino acids: CASSLLLHSNQPQHF.

The chain carries TRBV12-3 or TRBV12-4 and TRBJ2-1; the D call from TCRdb, TRBD1, cannot be confirmed without DNA. The CDR3 covers 13 residues. CDR3 amino acids: CASSTRGYNEQFF.

The chain employs TRBV6-1 and TRBJ2-3; TCRdb indicates TRBD1, and absent DNA this call remains unverified. Germline CDR1 is MNHNS and CDR2 is SASEGT. This CDR3 has 14 residues. The CDR3 is CASSPGGSGDTQYF.

V gene TRBV12-3 or TRBV12-4 combines with J gene TRBJ2-5. The CDR3 contains 14 residues. The chain's CDR3 is CASSFSSLEETQYF.

This chain joins TRBV12-3 or TRBV12-4 and TRBJ2-5. CDR3 length equals 13 residues. CDR3 amino acids: CASSLGEQETQYF.

This rearrangement joins TRBV12-3 or TRBV12-4 to TRBJ2-1; TCRdb designates TRBD1, a call that cannot be tested without DNA. This CDR3 is 14 amino acids long. The CDR3 is CASRRDSSYNEQFF.

The chain links TRBV7-6 to TRBJ2-1; TCRdb picks TRBD1, but there is no DNA to check that call. This CDR3 is built from 14 residues. The germline CDR1 and CDR2 sequences are SGHVS and FNYEAQ. CDR3 region: CASSSTGAYNEQFF.

This chain joins TRBV28 and TRBJ1-2; no DNA is available, so the TRBD1 call from TCRdb remains unchecked. From germline, CDR1 is MDHEN and CDR2 SYDVKM. The CDR3 covers 13 residues. The CDR3 is CASSLPTGFGYTF.

The rearrangement uses TRBV7-2 and TRBJ2-7. CDR1 SGHTA and CDR2 FQGNSA come from the germline V gene. This CDR3 has 12 residues. The CDR3 loop is CASSPFQGEQYF.

The chain employs TRBV20-1 and TRBJ2-7. The V gene's germline CDR1 is DFQATT and CDR2 SNEGSKA (reference sequence). The CDR3 loop spans 13 amino acids. CDR3 sequence: CSARVWESYEQYF.

This chain joins TRBV4-3 and TRBJ2-1; no DNA is available, so the TRBD2 call from TCRdb remains unchecked. In germline, CDR1 is LGHNA, CDR2 YSLEER. The CDR3 contains 17 residues. CDR3 residues: CASSQEIAGELYNEQFF.

The chain combines TRBV20-1 with TRBJ2-2; as DNA is missing, the TRBD2 call by TCRdb cannot be tested. Germline CDR1 reads DFQATT; CDR2 reads SNEGSKA (reference sequence). The CDR3 has 15 residues. This chain's CDR3 is CSARDQGGGTGELFF.

CDR3 amino acids: CASSQTSGETQYF. The chain combines TRBV14 with TRBJ2-5; TCRdb's D call, TRBD2, is unchecked because there is no DNA. The germline CDR1 and CDR2 sequences are SGHDN and FVKESK. The CDR3 is made up of 13 amino acids.

The V and J genes are TRBV18 and TRBJ2-5. This CDR3 comprises 12 residues. CDR1 and CDR2 (germline): KGHSH, LQKENI. CDR3 protein: CASSSKQETQYF.

V usage is TRBV19 and J usage is TRBJ2-6. This CDR3 has 17 residues. CDR1 LNHDA and CDR2 SQIVND come from the germline V gene (reference sequence). The CDR3 sequence is CASSIGRFYSGANVLTF.

The chain has TRBV5-1 and TRBJ1-4. The CDR3 runs 14 residues. In germline, CDR1 is SGHRS, CDR2 YFSETQ. This CDR3 is CASSSGVANEKLFF.

The rearrangement joins TRBV7-6 to TRBJ2-3. CDR3 size: 16 residues. Looked up from germline, CDR1 is SGHVS and CDR2 is FNYEAQ. This CDR3 reads CASSLVSSTATDTQYF. The whole variable domain, filled in from reference TRBV7-6 and TRBJ2-3, reads GAGVSQSPRYKVTKRGQDVALRCDPISGHVSLYWYRQALGQGPEFLTYFNYEAQQDKSGLPNDRFSAERPEGSISTLTIQRTEQRDSAMYRCASSLVSSTATDTQYFGPGTRLTVL.

The chain joins TRBV2 to TRBJ2-5; there is no DNA to check the TCRdb D call of TRBD1. Germline CDR1 SNHLY, CDR2 FYNNEI. The CDR3 covers 15 residues. The chain's CDR3 is CASRVEGGFKETQYF.

This chain uses TRBV15 with TRBJ2-4; without DNA, the TCRdb call of TRBD1 cannot be checked. The CDR3 extends over 17 amino acids. Germline CDR1 reads LNHNV; CDR2 reads YYDKDF (reference sequence). The CDR3 sequence is CATSTMTVGGAWDIQYF. Based on the CDR3 plus reference TRBV15 and TRBJ2-4, the full variable domain is DAMVIQNPRYQVTQFGKPVTLSCSQTLNHNVMYWYQQKSSQAPKLLFHYYDKDFNNEADTPDNFQSRRPNTSFCFLDIRSPGLGDTAMYLCATSTMTVGGAWDIQYFGAGTRLSVL.

The rearrangement joins TRBV12-3 or TRBV12-4 to TRBJ1-4; TCRdb designates TRBD1, a call that cannot be tested without DNA. CDR3 size: 14 residues. CDR3 residues: CASIKDSVTEKLFF.